This TCR beta chain was found in a study of response to subunit inactivated influenza vaccine. Broader study findings: Authors proposed each seasonal influenza vaccination draws in few new T cells.

Germline V gene sequence: CDR1 ENHRY, CDR2 SYGVKD. With 6 bases removed from V and 0 bases from J, the gap between germline ends came to 9 bases. The CDR3 covers 15 residues. Via MiXCR, TCRdb re-called the RT-PCR reads, giving one row per CDR3 protein. The sample has approximately 700,000 distinct CDR3 sequences, about 15% seen once; the top ten hold approximately 7%. The table lists this clonotype with many counts. Its antigen remains unidentified. The chain links TRBV10-3 to TRBJ1-6; D is ambiguous. The material was PBMCs from blood, obtained less than 15 days before vaccination. The TCR was taken from a man over 45 who received an inactivated influenza vaccine. The CDR3 region is CAISVGSSYNSPLHF. The CDR3 nucleotides are TGTGCCATCAGCGTAGGAAGCTCCTATAATTCACCCCTCCACTTT.